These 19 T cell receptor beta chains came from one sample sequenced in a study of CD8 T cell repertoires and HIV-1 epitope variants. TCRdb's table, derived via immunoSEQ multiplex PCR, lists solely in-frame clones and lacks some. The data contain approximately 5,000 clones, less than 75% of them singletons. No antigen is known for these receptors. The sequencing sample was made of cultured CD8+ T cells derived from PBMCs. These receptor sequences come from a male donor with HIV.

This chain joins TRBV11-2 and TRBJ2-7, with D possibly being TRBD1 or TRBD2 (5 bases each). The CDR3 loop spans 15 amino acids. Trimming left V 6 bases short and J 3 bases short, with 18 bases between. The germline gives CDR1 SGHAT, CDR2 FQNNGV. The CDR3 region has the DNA TGTGCCAGCAGTTTCACGCCGGGACCCCTCTACGAGCAGTACTTC. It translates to CASSFTPGPLYEQYF. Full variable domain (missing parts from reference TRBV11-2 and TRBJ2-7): EAGVAQSPRYKIIEKRQSVAFWCNPISGHATLYWYQQILGQGPKLLIQFQNNGVVDDSQLPKDRFSAERLKGVDSTLKIQPAKLEDSAVYLCASSFTPGPLYEQYFGPGTRLTVT.

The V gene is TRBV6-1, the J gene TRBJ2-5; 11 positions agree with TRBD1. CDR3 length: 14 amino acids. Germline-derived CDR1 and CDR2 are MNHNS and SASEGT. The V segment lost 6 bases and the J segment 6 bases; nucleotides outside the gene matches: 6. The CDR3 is CASRLGTGGKTQYF. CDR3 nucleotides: TGTGCCAGCAGACTTGGGACAGGGGGGAAGACCCAGTACTTC.

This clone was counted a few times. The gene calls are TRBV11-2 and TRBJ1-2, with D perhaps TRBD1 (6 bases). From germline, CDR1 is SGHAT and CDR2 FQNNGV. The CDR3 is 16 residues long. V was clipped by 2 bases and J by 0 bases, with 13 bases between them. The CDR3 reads CASSLHPGDSNYGYTF. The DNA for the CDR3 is TGTGCCAGCAGCTTACACCCAGGGGACTCTAACTATGGCTACACCTTC.

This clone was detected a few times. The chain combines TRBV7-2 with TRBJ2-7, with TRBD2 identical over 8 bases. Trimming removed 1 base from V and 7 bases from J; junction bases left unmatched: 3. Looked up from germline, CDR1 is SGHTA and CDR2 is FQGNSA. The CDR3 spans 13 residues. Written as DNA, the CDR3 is TGTGCCAGCAGCTTAGGAGCGGGAGCTGAGCAGTACTTC. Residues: CASSLGAGAEQYF.

CDR3 DNA: TGCAGTGCTGCCGATTACTATGGCTACACCTTC. It codes for CSAADYYGYTF. The V and J genes are TRBV20-1 and TRBJ1-2; D gene unclear. V lost 5 bases and J 3 bases, leaving 7 bases between the germline ends. The CDR3 is 11 residues long. CDR1 is DFQATT and CDR2 is SNEGSKA in the germline V gene (reference sequence).

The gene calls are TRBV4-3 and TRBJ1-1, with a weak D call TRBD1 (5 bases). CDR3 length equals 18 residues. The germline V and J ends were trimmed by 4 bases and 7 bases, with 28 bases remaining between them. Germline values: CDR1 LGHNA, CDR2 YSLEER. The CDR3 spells CASSLSLQGRRGGGEAFF. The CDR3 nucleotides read TGCGCCAGCAGCCTCTCCCTCCAGGGCCGACGCGGGGGGGGTGAAGCTTTCTTT.

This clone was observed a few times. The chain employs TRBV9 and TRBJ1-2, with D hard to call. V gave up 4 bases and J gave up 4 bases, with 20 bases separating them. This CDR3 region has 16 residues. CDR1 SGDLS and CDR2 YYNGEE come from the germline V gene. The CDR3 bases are TGTGCCAGCAGCCCCGCGGACGCCAGGCCACTCTATGGCTACACCTTC. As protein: CASSPADARPLYGYTF.

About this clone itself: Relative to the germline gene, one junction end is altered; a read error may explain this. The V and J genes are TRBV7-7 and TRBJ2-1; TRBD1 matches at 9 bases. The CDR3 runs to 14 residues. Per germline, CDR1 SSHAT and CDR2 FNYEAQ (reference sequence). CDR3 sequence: CASSLGTGLNEQFF. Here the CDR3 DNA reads TGTGCTAGCAGCTTAGGGACAGGGCTGAATGAGCAGTTCTTC.

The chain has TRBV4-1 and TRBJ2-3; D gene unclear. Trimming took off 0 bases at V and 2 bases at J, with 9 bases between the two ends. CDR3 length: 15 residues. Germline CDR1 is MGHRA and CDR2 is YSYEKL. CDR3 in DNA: TGCGCCAGCAGCCAAGATTTCGGCGACACAGATACGCAGTATTTT. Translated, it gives CASSQDFGDTDTQYF.

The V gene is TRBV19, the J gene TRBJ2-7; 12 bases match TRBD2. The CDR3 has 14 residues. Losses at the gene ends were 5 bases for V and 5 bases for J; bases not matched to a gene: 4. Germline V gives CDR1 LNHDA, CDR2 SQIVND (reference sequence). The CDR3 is CASSSLAGGNEQYF. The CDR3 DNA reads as TGTGCCAGTAGTTCACTAGCGGGAGGAAACGAGCAGTACTTC.

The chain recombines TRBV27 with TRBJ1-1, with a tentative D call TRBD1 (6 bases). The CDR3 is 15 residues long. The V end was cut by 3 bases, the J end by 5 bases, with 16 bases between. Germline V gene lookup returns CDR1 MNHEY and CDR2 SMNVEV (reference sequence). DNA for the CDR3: TGTGCCAGCAGTTTTCAAACAGGGCTGGAGACTGAAGCTTTCTTT. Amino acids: CASSFQTGLETEAFF.

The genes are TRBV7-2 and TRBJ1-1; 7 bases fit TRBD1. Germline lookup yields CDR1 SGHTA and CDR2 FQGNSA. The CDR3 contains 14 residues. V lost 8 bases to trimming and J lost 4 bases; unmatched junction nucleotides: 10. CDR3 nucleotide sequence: TGTGCCAGCTTTAGATCGACAGGGAGCACTGAAGCTTTCTTT. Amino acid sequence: CASFRSTGSTEAFF.

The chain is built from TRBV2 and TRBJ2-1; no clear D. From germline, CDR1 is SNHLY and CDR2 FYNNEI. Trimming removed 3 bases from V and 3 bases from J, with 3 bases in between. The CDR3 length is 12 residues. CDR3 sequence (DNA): TGTGCCAGCAGTGACGACTACAATGAGCAGTTCTTC. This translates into CASSDDYNEQFF.

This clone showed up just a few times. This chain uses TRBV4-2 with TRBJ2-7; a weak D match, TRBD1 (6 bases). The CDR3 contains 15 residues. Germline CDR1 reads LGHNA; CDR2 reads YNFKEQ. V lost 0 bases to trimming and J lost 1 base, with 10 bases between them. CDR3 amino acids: CASSQEDSDSYEQYF. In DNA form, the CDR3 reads TGTGCCAGCAGCCAAGAGGACAGCGATTCCTACGAGCAGTACTTC.

The CDR3 sequence: CASSVGPYGYTF. The CDR3 DNA reads as TGTGCCAGCAGCGTGGGACCCTATGGCTACACCTTC. The chain is built from TRBV9 and TRBJ1-2, with a possible D match to TRBD1 (5 bases). CDR1 and CDR2 from the germline V gene are SGDLS and YYNGEE. This CDR3 contains 12 residues. V was clipped by 2 bases and J by 4 bases, with 6 bases between them.

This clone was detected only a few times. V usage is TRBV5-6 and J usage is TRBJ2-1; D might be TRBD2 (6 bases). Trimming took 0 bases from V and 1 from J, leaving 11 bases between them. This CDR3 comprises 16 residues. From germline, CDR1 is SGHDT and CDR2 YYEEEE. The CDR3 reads CASSLGGGTSYNEQFF. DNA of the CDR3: TGTGCCAGCAGCTTGGGGGGCGGGACGTCCTACAATGAGCAGTTCTTC.

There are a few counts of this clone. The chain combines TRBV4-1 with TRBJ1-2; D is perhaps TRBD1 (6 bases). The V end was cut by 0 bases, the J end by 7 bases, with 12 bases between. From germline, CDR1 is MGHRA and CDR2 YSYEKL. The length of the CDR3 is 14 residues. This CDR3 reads CASSQDQGGSGYTF. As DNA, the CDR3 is TGCGCCAGCAGCCAAGATCAAGGGGGGTCTGGCTACACCTTC.

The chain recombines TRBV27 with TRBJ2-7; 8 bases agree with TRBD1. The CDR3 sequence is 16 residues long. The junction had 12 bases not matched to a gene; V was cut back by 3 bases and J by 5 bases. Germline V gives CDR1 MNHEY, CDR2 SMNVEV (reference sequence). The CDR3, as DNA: TGTGCCAGCAGTTTTTTCGGTGCAGGGGGCTTCGACGAGCAGTACTTC. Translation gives CASSFFGAGGFDEQYF.

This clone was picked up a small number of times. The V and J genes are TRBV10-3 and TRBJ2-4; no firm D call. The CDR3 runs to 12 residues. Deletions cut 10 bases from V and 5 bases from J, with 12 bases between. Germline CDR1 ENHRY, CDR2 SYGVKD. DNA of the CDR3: TGTGCCACCTCCGGCGACCAAAACATTCAGTACTTC. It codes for CATSGDQNIQYF.